These T cell receptor beta chains were read from a single sample in a study of T cell repertoires in cytomegalovirus infection. Using its own MiXCR run on the reads, TCRdb lists one record per CDR3 protein. The data show around 740,000 distinct CDR3 sequences, roughly 35% seen once. The sequencing input was PBMCs. All receptors derive from a human donor in good health (CMV status not recorded). Some clones in this sample may be carry-over from other donors' samples. CDR3s include the opening cysteine and the closing phenylalanine or tryptophan. A D gene is named only where the DNA matches it firmly. A row's size may be missing; if present it is once, few, many or a size class.

V gene,D gene,clone size,J gene,CDR3 protein,CDR3 DNA
TRBV11-2,-,-,TRBJ1-1,CASSSGRKRGRDTEAFF,TGTGCCAGCAGCTCCGGACGGAAGAGGGGCAGGGACACTGAAGCTTTCTTT
TRBV7-8,-,-,TRBJ2-1,CASNWGNEQFF,TGTGCCAGCAATTGGGGGAATGAGCAGTTCTTC
TRBV7-8,-,many,TRBJ1-1,CASSFSRLNTEAFF,TGTGCCAGCAGTTTTTCACGCCTGAACACTGAAGCTTTCTTT
TRBV3-1,-,-,TRBJ1-3,CASSPSWDGSGNTIYF,TGTGCCAGCAGCCCTTCGTGGGACGGCTCTGGAAACACCATATATTTT
TRBV5-4,-,few,TRBJ2-1,CASSLGGRETYNEQFF,TGTGCCAGCAGCTTGGGGGGCCGGGAGACCTACAATGAGCAGTTCTTC
TRBV19,-,few,TRBJ1-1,CASSISLGGTEAFF,TGTGCCAGTAGTATAAGTCTGGGTGGCACTGAAGCTTTCTTT
TRBV5-8,-,-,TRBJ2-1,CASSLAGLLSSYNEQFF,TGTGCCAGCAGCTTGGCGGGACTTCTAAGCTCCTACAATGAGCAGTTCTTC
TRBV28,-,many,TRBJ2-1,CASSAHGRTYNEQFF,TGTGCCAGCAGTGCTCACGGGCGAACCTACAATGAGCAGTTCTTC
TRBV6-1,-,few,TRBJ1-5,CASIGQILNQPQHF,TGTGCCAGCATTGGACAGATACTCAATCAGCCCCAGCATTTT
TRBV28,-,few,TRBJ2-5,CASSLTKKETQYF,TGTGCCAGCAGTTTAACTAAGAAAGAGACCCAGTACTTC
TRBV7-2,-,once,TRBJ2-6,CASSRREGFSGANVLTF,TGTGCCAGCAGCCGGAGAGAGGGGTTCTCTGGGGCCAACGTCCTGACTTTC
TRBV28,-,few,TRBJ2-1,CASSPPGGPHNEQFF,TGTGCCAGCAGTCCCCCGGGGGGCCCCCACAATGAGCAGTTCTTC
TRBV12-3/TRBV12-4,-,-,TRBJ2-7,CASTPFGLVEQYF,TGTGCCAGCACCCCTTTCGGACTGGTCGAGCAGTACTTC
TRBV7-9,-,few,TRBJ1-1,CASSAQQGGPTEAFF,TGTGCCAGCAGCGCCCAACAGGGAGGCCCCACTGAAGCTTTCTTT
TRBV7-2,TRBD1,-,TRBJ2-1,CASSPTKTGGSYNEQFF,TGTGCCAGCAGTCCTACAAAGACAGGGGGCAGCTACAATGAGCAGTTCTTC
TRBV7-6,-,-,TRBJ1-2,CASSEYRERDGYTF,TGTGCCAGCAGCGAGTACAGGGAAAGGGATGGCTACACCTTC
TRBV7-3,-,-,TRBJ1-3,CAISLRPAGSSSSGNTIYF,TGTGCCATCAGCTTAAGACCGGCGGGCAGCTCTTCCTCTGGAAACACCATATATTTT
TRBV12-3/TRBV12-4,TRBD2,many,TRBJ2-3,CASSPPGAGGPDTQYF,TGTGCCAGCAGCCCCCCGGGAGCGGGAGGGCCAGATACGCAGTATTTT
TRBV28,-,-,TRBJ1-1,CASSLPRGGNTEAFF,TGTGCCAGCAGTTTGCCCCGCGGGGGTAACACTGAAGCTTTCTTT
TRBV6-8,TRBD2,few,TRBJ2-3,CASSYFAGADTQYF,TGTGCCAGCAGTTATTTTGCGGGGGCAGATACGCAGTATTTT
TRBV6-1,TRBD1,-,TRBJ1-5,CASRPRTGTVNQPQHF,TGTGCCAGCAGGCCCAGGACAGGGACGGTGAATCAGCCCCAGCATTTT
TRBV7-2,-,few,TRBJ2-7,CASSRTLHYEQYF,TGTGCCAGCAGCAGGACCCTGCACTACGAGCAGTACTTC
TRBV5-1,TRBD1,-,TRBJ2-5,CASSRGQGFQETQYF,TGCGCCAGCAGTAGGGGACAGGGCTTCCAAGAGACCCAGTACTTC
TRBV5-6,-,-,TRBJ2-2,CASSLGAGESGTGELFF,TGTGCCAGCAGCTTGGGGGCAGGGGAGAGTGGCACCGGGGAGCTGTTTTTT
TRBV7-6,-,-,TRBJ1-2,CASSSDWTPGYTF,TGTGCCAGCAGCTCAGACTGGACTCCTGGCTACACCTTC
TRBV5-1,-,few,TRBJ1-4,CASSLERGGTRNEKLFF,TGCGCCAGCAGCTTGGAAAGGGGGGGGACACGGAATGAAAAACTGTTTTTT
TRBV7-6,TRBD2,-,TRBJ2-1,CASSLGGLAGSPFF,TGTGCCAGCAGCTTAGGGGGACTAGCGGGGAGCCCGTTCTTC
TRBV6-6,-,-,TRBJ1-4,CASSTLRLDWRAEKMFF,TGTGCCAGCAGTACCCTTCGACTTGATTGGAGGGCTGAAAAAATGTTTTTT
TRBV6-1,-,few,TRBJ2-2,CASTRLDTGELFF,TGTGCCAGCACCCGACTCGACACCGGGGAGCTGTTTTTT
TRBV19,TRBD2,few,TRBJ2-7,CASSISGTKTYEQYF,TGTGCCAGTAGTATCTCCGGGACTAAGACCTACGAGCAGTACTTC
TRBV6-2/TRBV6-3,-,few,TRBJ2-5,CASSPGPDQETQYF,TGTGCCAGCAGTCCGGGACCGGACCAAGAGACCCAGTACTTC
TRBV5-1,TRBD1,-,TRBJ1-1,CASQRTGGTEAFF,TGCGCCAGCCAACGCACAGGGGGAACTGAAGCTTTCTTT
TRBV9,-,-,TRBJ2-7,CASSVGTASTYEQYF,TGTGCCAGCAGCGTAGGGACAGCTAGTACCTACGAGCAGTACTTC
TRBV15,TRBD2,few,TRBJ2-3,CATSRVRKRTAGGPSTDTQYF,TGTGCCACCAGCAGAGTACGCAAGAGGACAGCGGGGGGGCCTAGCACAGATACGCAGTATTTT
TRBV7-9,-,few,TRBJ1-4,CASSAGRDATNEKLFF,TGTGCCAGCAGCGCGGGGAGAGACGCAACTAATGAAAAACTGTTTTTT
TRBV12-3/TRBV12-4,-,-,TRBJ1-1,CASSRLRAQDRVAFF,TGTGCCAGCAGCCGCCTCCGGGCGCAGGATCGGGTAGCTTTCTTT
TRBV6-1,-,few,TRBJ2-2,CASSEHIRTGELFF,TGTGCCAGCAGTGAACATATCCGAACCGGGGAGCTGTTTTTT
TRBV5-5,-,few,TRBJ2-4,CASSSFLPLAKNIQYF,TGTGCCAGCAGCTCCTTTCTGCCTCTAGCCAAAAACATTCAGTACTTC
TRBV6-6,-,few,TRBJ1-2,CASSLGGAVNYGYTF,TGTGCCAGCAGTCTTGGGGGGGCGGTTAACTATGGCTACACCTTC
TRBV10-2,-,few,TRBJ1-5,CASREHLNQPQHF,TGCGCCAGCAGAGAACACCTGAATCAGCCCCAGCATTTT
TRBV12-3/TRBV12-4,-,-,TRBJ1-5,CASSPRALKSNQPQHF,TGTGCCAGCAGTCCCCGGGCCCTTAAAAGCAATCAGCCCCAGCATTTT
TRBV7-6,TRBD1,many,TRBJ1-3,CASSLATRTGAGNTIYF,TGTGCCAGCAGCTTAGCCACAAGGACAGGGGCTGGAAACACCATATATTTT
TRBV19,-,few,TRBJ2-7,CASSIMGSSYEQYF,TGTGCCAGTAGTATAATGGGAAGCTCCTACGAGCAGTACTTC
TRBV6-2/TRBV6-3,TRBD1,-,TRBJ1-5,CASSGAGTANQPQHF,TGTGCCAGCAGTGGTGCCGGGACAGCAAATCAGCCCCAGCATTTT
TRBV20-1,-,-,TRBJ2-1,CSASRGAGLDEQFF,TGCAGTGCTAGTCGGGGGGCCGGACTCGATGAGCAGTTCTTC
TRBV19,TRBD2,few,TRBJ2-1,CASSLSGRPDEQFF,TGTGCCAGTAGTCTTAGCGGGAGGCCCGATGAGCAGTTCTTC
TRBV19,-,-,TRBJ2-2,CASSMNSVNTGELFF,TGTGCCAGTAGTATGAACAGTGTGAACACCGGGGAGCTGTTTTTT
TRBV4-1,TRBD2,-,TRBJ2-5,CASSIVAGGETQYF,TGCGCCAGCAGCATCGTAGCGGGAGGGGAGACCCAGTACTTC
TRBV27,TRBD2,-,TRBJ2-2,CASRLIGTTNTGELFF,TGTGCCAGCAGGTTAATCGGGACTACCAACACCGGGGAGCTGTTTTTT
TRBV6-4,TRBD1,-,TRBJ1-2,CASPRDRGGGNYGYTF,TGTGCCAGCCCCCGGGACAGGGGAGGAGGAAACTATGGCTACACCTTC
TRBV7-9,-,-,TRBJ2-7,CASSPPGGGTKSYEQYF,TGTGCCAGCAGTCCACCGGGGGGCGGAACTAAGAGCTACGAGCAGTACTTC
TRBV19,TRBD2,few,TRBJ2-2,CASSIHPGLADYQNTGELFF,TGTGCCAGTAGTATCCACCCGGGACTAGCGGATTACCAGAACACCGGGGAGCTGTTTTTT
TRBV28,-,-,TRBJ1-6,CATKGTRGSPLHF,TGTGCCACCAAAGGAACCCGGGGTTCACCCCTCCACTTT
TRBV7-6,TRBD1,-,TRBJ2-7,CASSLGGGGDRGFREQYF,TGTGCTAGCAGCTTAGGTGGAGGTGGGGACAGGGGATTTAGGGAGCAGTACTTC